Sequencing of this T cell receptor (beta chain) was carried out in a study of T cells in localized non-small cell lung cancer. This clone occurred a few times. The antigen remains unidentified. Libraries were prepared by immunoSEQ multiplex PCR; TCRdb keeps only in-frame clonotypes and omits some of them. The table includes 1,500 to 2,000 clones, 20% to 25% detected once. V lost 5 bases and J 2 bases, leaving 15 bases between the germline ends. This CDR3 has 15 amino acids. Germline V gene sequence: CDR1 SGDLS, CDR2 YYNGEE. Whole-study findings and limits: Uninvolved adjacent lung had more T cell clonality than any other tissue, topping tumor. Those with higher blood T cell density had longer overall survival.

V gene TRBV9 combines with J gene TRBJ2-3; unclear D gene. This TCR was sampled from a female donor at least 60 years old with stage III squamous cell lung carcinoma. The sample consisted of normal lung tissue next to the tumor, taken before any cancer treatment. CDR3 sequence reads: CASSRAGAPTDTQYF. In DNA, the CDR3 is TGTGCCAGCAGTCGGGCAGGAGCTCCCACAGATACGCAGTATTTT.